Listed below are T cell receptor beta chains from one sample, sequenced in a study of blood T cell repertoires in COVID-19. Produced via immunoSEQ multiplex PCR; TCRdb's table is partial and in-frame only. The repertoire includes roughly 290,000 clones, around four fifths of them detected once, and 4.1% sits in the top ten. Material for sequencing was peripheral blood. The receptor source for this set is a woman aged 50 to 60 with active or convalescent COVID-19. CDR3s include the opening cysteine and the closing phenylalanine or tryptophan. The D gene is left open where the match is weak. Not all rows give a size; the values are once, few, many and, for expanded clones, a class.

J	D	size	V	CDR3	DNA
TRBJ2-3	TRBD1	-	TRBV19	CASSRTGGSDTQYF	TGTGCCAGTAGTAGGACAGGGGGCTCAGATACGCAGTATTTT
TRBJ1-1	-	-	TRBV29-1	CSVGQLEAFF	TGCAGCGTCGGACAGTTAGAAGCTTTCTTT
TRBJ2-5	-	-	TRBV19	CASSSQGPETQYF	TGTGCCAGTAGTTCCCAGGGCCCAGAGACCCAGTACTTC
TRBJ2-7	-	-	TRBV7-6	CASSLAPGSVFSYEQYF	TGTGCCAGCAGCTTAGCCCCCGGTAGCGTTTTCTCCTACGAGCAGTACTTC
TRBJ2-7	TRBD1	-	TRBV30	CAWRPGQGHSEQYF	TGTGCCTGGAGACCTGGACAGGGGCACTCCGAGCAGTACTTC
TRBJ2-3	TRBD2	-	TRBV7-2	CASSASTSAQHTDTQYF	TGTGCCAGCAGCGCATCCACTAGCGCACAACACACAGATACGCAGTATTTT
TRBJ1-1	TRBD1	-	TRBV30	CASTRTGGSEAFF	TGTGCCTCTACCAGGACAGGGGGATCTGAAGCTTTCTTT
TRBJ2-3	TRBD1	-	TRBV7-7	CASSGPDEGAVCTDTQYF	TGTGCTAGCAGCGGCCCCGACGAGGGGGCTGTTTGCACAGATACGCAGTATTTT
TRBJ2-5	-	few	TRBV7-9	CASSFRRGGPYQETQYF	TGTGCCAGCAGCTTTAGGAGGGGAGGTCCGTACCAAGAGACCCAGTACTTC
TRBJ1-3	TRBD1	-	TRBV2	CASSERTGASGNTIYF	TGTGCCAGCAGTGAGCGGACAGGAGCGTCTGGAAACACCATATATTTT
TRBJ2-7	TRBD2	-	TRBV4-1	CASSRLTSGGEQYF	TGCGCCAGCAGCCGCCTGACTAGCGGAGGGGAGCAGTACTTC
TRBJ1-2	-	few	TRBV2	CASKPSSAGYGYTF	TGTGCCAGCAAACCCTCCTCCGCAGGCTATGGCTACACCTTC
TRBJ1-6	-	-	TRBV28	CASRRDTQILHF	TGTGCCAGCAGAAGGGACACCCAGATCCTCCACTTT
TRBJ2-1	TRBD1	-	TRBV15	CATSITGGNEQFF	TGTGCCACCAGCATTACAGGGGGCAATGAGCAGTTCTTC
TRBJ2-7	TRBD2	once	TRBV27	CASSTPLAGIYEQYF	TGTGCCAGCAGCACCCCACTAGCGGGGATTTACGAGCAGTACTTC
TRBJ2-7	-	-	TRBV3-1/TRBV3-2	CASSQGDPTRQYF	TGTGCCAGCAGCCAGGGAGACCCTACGAGGCAGTACTTC
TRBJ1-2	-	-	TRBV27	CASSRDPRPTNYGYTF	TGTGCCAGCAGCCGGGATCCTCGCCCGACTAACTATGGCTACACCTTC
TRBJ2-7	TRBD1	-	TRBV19	CASTRDRGSNEQYF	TGTGCCAGTACCCGGGACAGGGGGTCCAACGAGCAGTACTTC
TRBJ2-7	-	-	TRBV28	CASSSRGGAIYYEQYF	TGTGCCAGCAGTTCCCGGGGAGGAGCCATCTACTACGAGCAGTACTTC
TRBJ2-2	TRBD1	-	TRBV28	CAEQGARDTGELFF	TGTGCCGAGCAGGGGGCGCGGGACACCGGGGAGCTGTTTTTT
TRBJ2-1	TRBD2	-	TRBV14	CASSHQWGTSGSLSYNEQFF	TGTGCCAGCAGCCATCAATGGGGGACTAGCGGGAGCCTGTCCTACAATGAGCAGTTCTTC
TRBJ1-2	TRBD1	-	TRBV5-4	CASSQPGQPYGYTF	TGTGCCAGCAGCCAACCGGGACAGCCCTATGGCTACACCTTC
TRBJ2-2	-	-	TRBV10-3	CAIARQATNTGELFF	TGTGCCATCGCAAGACAGGCGACGAACACCGGGGAGCTGTTTTTT
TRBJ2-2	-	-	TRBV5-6	CASSLVDRNTGELFF	TGTGCCAGCAGCTTGGTGGACAGGAACACCGGGGAGCTGTTTTTT
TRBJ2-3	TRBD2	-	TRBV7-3	CASSLGLAGGPQDTQYF	TGTGCCAGCAGCCTTGGACTAGCGGGAGGGCCCCAAGATACGCAGTATTTT
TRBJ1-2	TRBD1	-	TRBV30	CAWSRELQGASSNYGYTF	TGTGCCTGGAGTCGAGAGCTTCAGGGGGCTTCTTCTAACTATGGCTACACCTTC
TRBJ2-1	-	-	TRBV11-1	CASSLAFSGAYNEQFF	TGTGCCAGCAGCTTAGCTTTCAGCGGCGCTTACAATGAGCAGTTCTTC
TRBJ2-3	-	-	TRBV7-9	CASSLTRSPDTQYF	TGTGCCAGCAGCTTAACCCGTAGCCCCGATACGCAGTATTTT
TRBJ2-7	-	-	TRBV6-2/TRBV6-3	CASSGGTGRKGTYEQYF	TGTGCCAGCAGCGGCGGGACTGGTAGAAAGGGTACCTACGAGCAGTACTTC
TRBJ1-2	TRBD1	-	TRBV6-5	CASTRDRGELYGYTF	TGTGCCAGCACCCGGGACAGGGGGGAACTCTATGGCTACACCTTC
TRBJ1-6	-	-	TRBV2	CARSGHEDSPLHF	TGTGCCAGATCGGGACATGAGGATTCACCCCTCCACTTT
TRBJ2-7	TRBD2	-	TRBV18	CASSPRGSSYEQYF	TGTGCCAGCTCACCCCGCGGGAGCTCCTACGAGCAGTACTTC
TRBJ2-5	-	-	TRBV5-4	CASSLVGRHEETQYF	TGTGCCAGCAGCTTGGTTGGGAGACATGAAGAGACCCAGTACTTC
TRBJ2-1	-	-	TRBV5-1	CASSAPGHTYNEQFF	TGCGCCAGCAGCGCCCCGGGACATACCTACAATGAGCAGTTCTTC
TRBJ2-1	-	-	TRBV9	CASSGGTDYNEQFF	TGTGCCAGCAGCGGCGGGACGGATTACAATGAGCAGTTCTTC
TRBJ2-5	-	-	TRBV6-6	CASSYPGFRETQYF	TGTGCCAGCAGTTACCCAGGGTTCCGAGAGACCCAGTACTTC
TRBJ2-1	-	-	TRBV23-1	CASSQPTGCWWDEQFF	TGCGCCAGCAGTCAACCCACAGGGTGCTGGTGGGATGAGCAGTTCTTC
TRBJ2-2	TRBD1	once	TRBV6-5	CASRGQGLELFF	TGTGCCAGCAGGGGACAGGGGTTGGAGCTGTTTTTT
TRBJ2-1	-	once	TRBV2	CASSGGLVDEQFF	TGTGCCAGCAGTGGGGGCTTAGTGGATGAGCAGTTCTTC
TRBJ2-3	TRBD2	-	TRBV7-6	CASSLVPPSLAGGHTQYF	TGTGCCAGCAGCTTAGTCCCCCCGTCACTAGCGGGAGGCCATACGCAGTATTTT
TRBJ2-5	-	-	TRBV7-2	CASSLMGGPEETQYF	TGTGCCAGCAGCTTAATGGGAGGCCCCGAAGAGACCCAGTACTTC
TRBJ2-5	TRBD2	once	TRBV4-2	CASSRGLAGDGTQYF	TGTGCCAGCAGCCGCGGACTAGCGGGAGACGGGACCCAGTACTTC
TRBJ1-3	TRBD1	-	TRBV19	CASSSTGGVMNGNTIYF	TGTGCCAGTAGTTCTACAGGGGGCGTGATGAATGGAAACACCATATATTTT
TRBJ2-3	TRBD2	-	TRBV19	CATRSGRAGRTDTQYF	TGTGCCACAAGGAGCGGGAGGGCCGGACGGACAGATACGCAGTATTTT
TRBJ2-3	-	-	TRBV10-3	CAIRRADTQYF	TGTGCCATCAGGCGGGCAGATACGCAGTATTTT
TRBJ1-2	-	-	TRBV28	CASSPGGGHYGYTF	TGTGCCAGCAGTCCAGGTGGCGGGCACTATGGCTACACCTTC
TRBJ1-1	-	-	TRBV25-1	CASSELQGRAFF	TGTGCCAGCAGTGAACTACAGGGAAGGGCTTTCTTT
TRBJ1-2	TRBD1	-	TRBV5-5	CASSSSRTGMNYGYTF	TGTGCCAGCAGTTCTTCTAGGACAGGGATGAACTATGGCTACACCTTC
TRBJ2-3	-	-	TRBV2	CASSEMVGPSDTQYF	TGTGCCAGCAGCGAGATGGTGGGGCCTTCAGATACGCAGTATTTT
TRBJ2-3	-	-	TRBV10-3	CATGGIGMESTDTQYF	TGTGCCACCGGCGGTATCGGGATGGAGAGCACAGATACGCAGTATTTT
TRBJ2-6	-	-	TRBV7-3	CASSLFVRGSGANVLTF	TGTGCCAGCAGCTTATTCGTCAGGGGTTCTGGGGCCAACGTCCTGACTTTC
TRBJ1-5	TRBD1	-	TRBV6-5	CAIRGTGSNQPQHF	TGTGCCATCAGGGGGACAGGGAGCAATCAGCCCCAGCATTTT
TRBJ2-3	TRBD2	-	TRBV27	CASSSLGLGTDTQYF	TGTGCCAGCAGTTCCCTAGGACTAGGCACAGATACGCAGTATTTT
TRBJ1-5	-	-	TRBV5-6	CASSLGQNQPQHF	TGTGCCAGCAGCTTGGGTCAGAATCAGCCCCAGCATTTT
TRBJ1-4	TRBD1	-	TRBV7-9	CASSLSTGMGEKLFF	TGTGCCAGCAGCTTATCGACAGGGATGGGTGAAAAACTGTTTTTT
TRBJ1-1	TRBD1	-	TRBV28	CASSLTGAAEAFF	TGTGCCAGCAGTTTAACAGGGGCAGCGGAAGCTTTCTTT
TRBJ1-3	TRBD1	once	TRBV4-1	CASSPEPTGGGNTIYF	TGCGCCAGCAGCCCCGAGCCGACAGGGGGTGGAAACACCATATATTTT